This T cell receptor (beta chain) was documented in a study of blood T cell repertoires in COVID-19. Per germline, CDR1 LNHDA and CDR2 SQIVND (reference sequence). J lost 7 bases, V lost 5 bases, and 7 bases had no gene match. The CDR3 is 15 residues long. Data came from immunoSEQ multiplex PCR; TCRdb stores just in-frame clones and leaves some out. Of about 260,000 clones listed, 70% to 90% are singletons. The TCR was taken from a human donor in a cohort sampled during active COVID-19. This chain uses TRBV19 with TRBJ2-1, with 11 nucleotides matching TRBD1. The specimen was peripheral blood. The DNA of the CDR3 is TGTGCCAGTAGTGTTGGACAGGGGGCGTGGAATGAGCAGTTCTTC. Its protein product is CASSVGQGAWNEQFF.